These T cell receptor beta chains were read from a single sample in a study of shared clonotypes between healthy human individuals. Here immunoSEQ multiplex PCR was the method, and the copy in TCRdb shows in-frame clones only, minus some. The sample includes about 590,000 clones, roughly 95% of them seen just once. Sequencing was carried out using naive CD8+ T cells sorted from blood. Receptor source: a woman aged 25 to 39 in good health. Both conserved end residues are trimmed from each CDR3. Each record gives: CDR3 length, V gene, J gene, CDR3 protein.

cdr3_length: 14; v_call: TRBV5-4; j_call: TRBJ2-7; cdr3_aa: ASSSPGLAGIYEQY
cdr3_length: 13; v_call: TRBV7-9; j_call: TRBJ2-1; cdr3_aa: ASSIQTGPYNEQF
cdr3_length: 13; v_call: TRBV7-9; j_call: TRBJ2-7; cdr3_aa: ASSSTSGLNYEQY
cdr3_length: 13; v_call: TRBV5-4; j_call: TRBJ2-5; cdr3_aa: ASSSGLAGGPQEY
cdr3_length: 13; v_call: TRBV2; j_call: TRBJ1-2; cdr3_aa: ASSDERLETYGYT
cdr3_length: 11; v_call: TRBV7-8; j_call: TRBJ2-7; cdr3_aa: ASSLRGTEEQY
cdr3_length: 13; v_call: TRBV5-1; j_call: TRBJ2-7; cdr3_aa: ASSQDSGLSYEQY
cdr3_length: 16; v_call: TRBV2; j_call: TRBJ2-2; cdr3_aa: ASSEREGAGINTGELF
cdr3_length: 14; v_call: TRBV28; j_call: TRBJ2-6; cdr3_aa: ASSAGGRSGANVLT
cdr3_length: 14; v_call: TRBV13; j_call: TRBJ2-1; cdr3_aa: ASSLYPRSIYNEQF
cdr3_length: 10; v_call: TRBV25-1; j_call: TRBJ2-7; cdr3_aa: ASSDGNYEQY
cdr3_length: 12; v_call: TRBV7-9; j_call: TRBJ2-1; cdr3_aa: ASSLGGLYNEQF
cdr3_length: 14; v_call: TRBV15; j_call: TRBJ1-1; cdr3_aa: ATSRGVEGANTEAF
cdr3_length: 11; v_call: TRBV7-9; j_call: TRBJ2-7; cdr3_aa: ASSPTSFYEQY
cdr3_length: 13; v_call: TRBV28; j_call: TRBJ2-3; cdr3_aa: ASSLLSSSTDTQY
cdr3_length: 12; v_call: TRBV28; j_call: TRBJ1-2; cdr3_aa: ASSSPAWGYGYT
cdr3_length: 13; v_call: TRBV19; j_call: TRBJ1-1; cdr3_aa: ASSPQGSSNTEAF
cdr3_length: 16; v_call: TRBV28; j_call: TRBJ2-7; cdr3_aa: ASSLDFSGTSGTYEQY
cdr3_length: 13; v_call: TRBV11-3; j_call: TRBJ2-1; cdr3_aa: ASSRGGSSYNEQF
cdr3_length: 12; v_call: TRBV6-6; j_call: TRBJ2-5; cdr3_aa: ASGLAGVRETQY
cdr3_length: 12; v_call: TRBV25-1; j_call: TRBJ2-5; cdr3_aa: ASSDRGNYETQY
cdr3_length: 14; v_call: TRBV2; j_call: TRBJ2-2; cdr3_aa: ASKGQGQDHTGELF
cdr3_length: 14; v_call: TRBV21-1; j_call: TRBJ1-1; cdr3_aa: ASSTKPDRAGTEAF
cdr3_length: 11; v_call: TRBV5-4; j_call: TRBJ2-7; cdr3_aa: ASSLQHGYEQY
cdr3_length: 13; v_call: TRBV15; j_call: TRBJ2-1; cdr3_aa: ATSSERDTLNEQF
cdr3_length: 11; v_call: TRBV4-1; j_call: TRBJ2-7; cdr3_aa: ASSFGLSYEQY
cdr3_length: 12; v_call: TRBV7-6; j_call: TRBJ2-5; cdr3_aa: ASSLWQTQETQY
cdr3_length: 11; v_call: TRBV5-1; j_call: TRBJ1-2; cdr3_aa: ASSSRITDGYT
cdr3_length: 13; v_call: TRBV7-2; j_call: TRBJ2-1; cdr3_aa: ASTPFLGSPNEQF
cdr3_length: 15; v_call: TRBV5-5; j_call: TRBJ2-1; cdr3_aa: ASSARLAGWSYNEQF
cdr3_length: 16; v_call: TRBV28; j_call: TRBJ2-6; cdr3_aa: ASSSLRDRGLGANVLT
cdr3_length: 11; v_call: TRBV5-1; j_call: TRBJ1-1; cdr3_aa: ASSLDRGTEAF
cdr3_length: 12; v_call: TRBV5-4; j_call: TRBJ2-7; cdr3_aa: ASSLWESPYEQY
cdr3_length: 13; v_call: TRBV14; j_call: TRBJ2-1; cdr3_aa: ASSQEGRADNEQF
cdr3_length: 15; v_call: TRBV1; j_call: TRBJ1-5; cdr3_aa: TSSHHGDRVVNQPQH
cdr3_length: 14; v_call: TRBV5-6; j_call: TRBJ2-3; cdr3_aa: ASSLGLAGRTDTQY
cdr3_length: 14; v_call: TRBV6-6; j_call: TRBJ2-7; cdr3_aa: ASRHASGQGFHEQY
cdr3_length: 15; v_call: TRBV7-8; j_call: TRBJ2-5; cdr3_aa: ASSLLAGGAYQETQY
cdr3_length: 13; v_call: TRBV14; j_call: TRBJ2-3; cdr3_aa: ASSQLAGGPDTQY
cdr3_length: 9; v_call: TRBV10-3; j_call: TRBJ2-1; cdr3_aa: AISESTFQF
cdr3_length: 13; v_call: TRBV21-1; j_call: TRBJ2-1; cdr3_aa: ASSKATGCFNEQF
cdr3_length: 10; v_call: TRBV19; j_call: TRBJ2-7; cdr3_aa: ASGTGPYEQY
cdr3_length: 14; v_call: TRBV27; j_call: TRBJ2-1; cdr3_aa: ASSSITGGLYNEQF
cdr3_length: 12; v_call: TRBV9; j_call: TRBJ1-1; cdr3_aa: ASSVNGENTEAF
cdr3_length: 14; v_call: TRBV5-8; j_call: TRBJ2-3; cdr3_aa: ASSLAGTGGADTQY
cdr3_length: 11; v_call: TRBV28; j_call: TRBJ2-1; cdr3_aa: AIGLAGYNEQF
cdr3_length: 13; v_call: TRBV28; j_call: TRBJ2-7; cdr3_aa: ASSLTGSRTYEQY
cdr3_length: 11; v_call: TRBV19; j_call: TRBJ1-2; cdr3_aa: ASSVGRQYGYT
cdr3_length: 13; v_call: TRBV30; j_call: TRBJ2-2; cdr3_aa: AWSRTGTPSEELF
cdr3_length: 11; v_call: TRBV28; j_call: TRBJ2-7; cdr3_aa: ASTQTTSVEQY
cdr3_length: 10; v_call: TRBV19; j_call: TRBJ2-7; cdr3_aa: ASSQGVFEQY
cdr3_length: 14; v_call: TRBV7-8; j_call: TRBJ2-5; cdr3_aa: ASSQEGSVALETQY